These 31 T cell receptor beta chains were all obtained from the same sample, sequenced in a study of Graves' ophthalmopathy and Graves' hyperthyroidism. RNA transcripts yielded amplified TCR beta CDR3 regions. First-round RT-PCR used HTBI primers; second-round multiplex PCR followed. TCRdb called the multiplex PCR reads again in MiXCR, with one record for every CDR3 protein. The table has 300,000 or so distinct CDR3 sequences, about 17% seen once. Source material: peripheral blood. These receptors originate from an adult man with Graves' ophthalmopathy.

This clonotype was picked up many times. This chain connects TRBV15 to TRBJ2-5, with TRBD2 identical over 12 bases. In germline, CDR1 is LNHNV, CDR2 YYDKDF (reference sequence). The CDR3 consists of 18 residues. The trim removed 0 bases at V and 5 bases at J, leaving 10 bases unmatched. CDR3 region: CATSRDLPASGRVETQYF. For the CDR3, the DNA is TGTGCCACCAGCAGAGATCTTCCGGCTAGCGGGAGGGTGGAGACCCAGTACTTC.

This clonotype came up many times. The chain is built from TRBV24-1 and TRBJ2-2, with D perhaps given as TRBD1 or TRBD2 (5 bases each). Trimming took 6 bases from V and 2 from J, leaving 15 bases between them. The CDR3 is 16 residues long. Germline CDR1 reads KGHDR; CDR2 reads SFDVKD. CDR3 sequence: CATSHDGTVNTGELFF. The CDR3 region has the DNA TGTGCCACCAGTCACGACGGGACGGTTAACACCGGGGAGCTGTTTTTT.

This clonotype was detected ten times or more. This sequence joins TRBV12-3 or TRBV12-4 and TRBJ2-7; maybe TRBD1 (6 bases). This CDR3 region has 15 residues. Trimming took 6 bases from V and 0 from J, leaving 15 bases between them. The CDR3 DNA reads as TGTGCCAGCAGACGAAACAGGGATACCTCCTACGAGCAGTACTTC. It translates to CASRRNRDTSYEQYF.

This clonotype has a count of ten or more. The chain joins TRBV5-5 to TRBJ1-1; no definite D call. Trimming removed 0 bases from V and 4 bases from J, with 13 bases in between. Germline CDR1 SGHKS, CDR2 YYEKEE (reference sequence). The CDR3 covers 15 residues. The CDR3 is CASSLASGVGTEAFF. The CDR3, as DNA: TGTGCCAGCAGCTTGGCCAGTGGGGTCGGCACTGAAGCTTTCTTT.

Ten or more counts support this clonotype. The chain is built from TRBV11-2 and TRBJ2-7; 7 positions agree with TRBD1. Trimming removed 4 bases from V and 6 bases from J; junction bases left unmatched: 3. From germline, CDR1 is SGHAT and CDR2 FQNNGV. The CDR3 totals 12 residues. The CDR3 coding sequence is TGTGCCAGCAGCTATGACAGGGCCGAGCAGTACTTC. Protein sequence: CASSYDRAEQYF.

This clonotype was seen repeatedly, ten times or more. The gene calls are TRBV5-1 and TRBJ1-1; TRBD1 aligns across 12 bases. The germline V gene has CDR1 SGHRS and CDR2 YFSETQ. V shed 4 bases and J 11 bases; nucleotides not matched to a gene: 6. The CDR3 spans 13 residues. The chain's CDR3 is CASSARDRGHAFF. CDR3 DNA: TGCGCCAGCAGCGCAAGGGACAGGGGGCACGCTTTCTTT.

Ten or more counts support this clonotype. The chain links TRBV13 to TRBJ2-7; 11 bases are a match to TRBD2. The germline gives CDR1 PRHDT, CDR2 FYEKMQ (reference sequence). The CDR3 length is 17 residues. The trim removed 5 bases at V and 1 base at J, leaving 10 bases unmatched. The CDR3 sequence: CASSQTSGSLWSYEQYF. The DNA of the CDR3 is TGTGCCAGCAGCCAAACTAGCGGGAGCTTATGGTCCTACGAGCAGTACTTC.

This clonotype was seen ten or more times. The chain recombines TRBV6-2 or TRBV6-3 with TRBJ2-4; D unclear. Trimming left V 6 bases short and J 0 bases short, with 15 bases between. This CDR3 contains 16 residues. Germline V gene sequence: CDR1 MNHEY, CDR2 SVGEGT. DNA for the CDR3: TGTGCCAGCAGGGCCCGGGCCCTCATAGCCAAAAACATTCAGTACTTC. Protein product: CASRARALIAKNIQYF.

The chain uses TRBV6-1 and TRBJ1-1, with D possibly being TRBD1 (5 bases). CDR3 length: 12 amino acids. CDR1 is MNHNS and CDR2 is SASEGT in the germline V gene. V was trimmed by 8 bases and J by 2 bases, leaving 9 bases between them. The DNA for the CDR3 is TGTGCCAGCGGGACCGACAACACTGAAGCTTTCTTT. Protein sequence: CASGTDNTEAFF.

Many counts were recorded for this clonotype. CDR3 sequence: CASSGGRTNTGELFF. The CDR3 DNA reads TGTGCCAGCAGCGGGGGACGGACGAACACCGGGGAGCTGTTTTTT. The chain carries TRBV9 and TRBJ2-2; D is tentatively TRBD1 or TRBD2 (5 bases each). Trimming left V 3 bases short and J 0 bases short, with 9 bases between. The CDR3 is 15 amino acids. Germline V gene sequence: CDR1 SGDLS, CDR2 YYNGEE.

This clonotype was detected many times. V and J are TRBV15 and TRBJ1-5; 10 nucleotides line up with TRBD1. J gave up 4 bases and V 6 bases, and 6 bases lay outside the gene matches. Germline assignment: CDR1 LNHNV and CDR2 YYDKDF (reference sequence). This CDR3 spans 15 amino acids. CDR3 bases: TGTGCCACCAGGAAGGACAGGGGGTCAAATCAGCCCCAGCATTTT. Translated: CATRKDRGSNQPQHF.

This rearrangement joins TRBV6-2 or TRBV6-3 to TRBJ2-7, with TRBD1 identical over 8 bases. Germline assignment: CDR1 MNHEY and CDR2 SVGEGT. This CDR3 is built from 15 residues. V shed 6 bases and J 0 bases; nucleotides not matched to a gene: 7. CDR3 amino acids: CASSNQGAYSYEQYF. The DNA for the CDR3 is TGTGCCAGCAGCAACCAGGGGGCCTACTCCTACGAGCAGTACTTC.

This clonotype has at least ten counts. The V gene is TRBV20-1, the J gene TRBJ1-5; D is unresolved. The CDR3 length is 14 residues. Trimming left V 0 bases short and J 9 bases short, with 15 bases between. In germline, CDR1 is DFQATT, CDR2 SNEGSKA (reference sequence). CDR3 in DNA: TGCAGTGCTAGAGATGAGGGCGGGATCAGGCCCCAGCATTTT. Translating it yields CSARDEGGIRPQHF.

This clonotype was counted at least ten times. The CDR3 coding sequence is TGTGCCAGTAGACCCCAAGCTGGTCCCGAGCAGTACTTC. This sequence encodes CASRPQAGPEQYF. This chain joins TRBV19 and TRBJ2-7; D is ambiguous. Germline loops: CDR1 LNHDA, CDR2 SQIVND (reference sequence). The CDR3 contains 13 residues. V was cut by 6 bases and J by 6 bases, with 15 bases left in between.

The table lists this clonotype with a few counts. CDR3: CASSPPDNYGYTF. As DNA, the CDR3 is TGTGCCAGCTCACCACCCGATAACTATGGCTACACCTTC. J is TRBJ1-2 and V is TRBV18, with D unclear. The CDR3 length is 13 residues. Germline-derived CDR1 and CDR2 are KGHSH and LQKENI. V was clipped by 0 bases and J by 1 base, with 3 bases between them.

This clonotype came up many times. V and J are TRBV4-1 and TRBJ2-7, with 12 bases that match TRBD2. J gave up 6 bases and V 0 bases, and 0 bases lay outside the gene matches. CDR3 length: 14 amino acids. CDR1 is MGHRA, CDR2 YSYEKL, per germline. The DNA of the CDR3 is TGCGCCAGCAGCCAAGAGACTAGCGGGAGCGAGCAGTACTTC. Protein sequence: CASSQETSGSEQYF.

This clonotype has ten or more counts. CDR3 bases: TGTGCCAGCAGCTCAGAGGACAGGGGTCTCTACGAGCAGTACTTC. Translation: CASSSEDRGLYEQYF. The chain links TRBV7-9 to TRBJ2-7; 9 bases are a match to TRBD1. This CDR3 has 15 residues. The germline V gene has CDR1 SEHNR and CDR2 FQNEAQ (reference sequence). Trimming took 4 bases from V and 3 from J; bases not matched to a gene: 7.

This clonotype was counted ten times or more. The V and J genes are TRBV11-2 and TRBJ2-7; D possibly corresponds to TRBD2 (5 bases). V gave up 2 bases and J gave up 3 bases, with 14 bases separating them. CDR3 length equals 15 residues. CDR1 and CDR2 from the germline V gene are SGHAT and FQNNGV. The CDR3 bases are TGTGCCAGCAGCTTAATGAGGATGGGAGACTACGAGCAGTACTTC. Encoded protein: CASSLMRMGDYEQYF.

This clonotype was seen ten or more times. V is TRBV3-1 and J is TRBJ2-5; perhaps D is TRBD1 or TRBD2 (5 bases each). CDR1 is LGHDT and CDR2 is YNNKEL in the germline V gene (reference sequence). This CDR3 has 15 amino acids. V was pared by 4 bases and J by 6 bases, with 18 bases between. CDR3 DNA: TGTGCCAGCAGCCCGGTATCCGGGACGTTGCAGACCCAGTACTTC. This sequence encodes CASSPVSGTLQTQYF.

This clonotype has just a few counts. The CDR3 protein is CASRATGTGVYGYTF. The CDR3 DNA reads TGTGCCAGCAGGGCTACCGGGACAGGTGTCTATGGCTACACCTTC. The V call is TRBV6-1, the J call TRBJ1-2, with 8 bases aligning to TRBD1. The V gene's germline CDR1 is MNHNS and CDR2 SASEGT. The CDR3 has 15 amino acids. With V trimmed by 6 bases and J by 4 bases, 10 bases remained unmatched.

The sample holds many counts of this clonotype. The chain recombines TRBV6-2 or TRBV6-3 with TRBJ2-2; 7 nucleotides agree with TRBD2. Germline trimming cut 7 bases from V and 6 bases from J; bases unmatched to any gene: 5. Germline CDR1 is MNHEY and CDR2 is SVGEGT. The CDR3 totals 13 residues. The CDR3 loop reads CASTRGGAGELFF. CDR3 nucleotide sequence: TGTGCCAGCACGCGGGGAGGGGCCGGGGAGCTGTTTTTT.

This clonotype was recorded many times. The chain couples TRBV30 to TRBJ2-7; tentative D call: TRBD1 (5 bases). This CDR3 comprises 12 residues. The V end lost 2 bases, the J end lost 2 bases, and 7 bases lay between the germline ends. Germline V gene data show CDR1 as GTSNPN and CDR2 as SVGIG (reference sequence). The CDR3 nucleotides are TGTGCCTGGAGTTTAGGGGCCTACGAGCAGTACTTC. This gives the protein CAWSLGAYEQYF.

Ten or more counts support this clonotype. The chain uses TRBV20-1 and TRBJ2-5; 7 positions agree with TRBD1. The CDR3 runs 15 residues. Germline loops: CDR1 DFQATT, CDR2 SNEGSKA (reference sequence). V was clipped by 1 base and J by 1 base; unmatched bases: 6. In DNA form, the CDR3 reads TGCAGTGCTAGAGTCCCCCCAGGGGGCCAAGAGACCCAGTACTTC. It specifies CSARVPPGGQETQYF.

This clonotype occurred many times. V and J are TRBV30 and TRBJ1-2; D not resolved. V dropped 3 bases and J dropped 4 bases, with 6 bases sitting between them. The germline V gene encodes CDR1 GTSNPN and CDR2 SVGIG (reference sequence). This CDR3 has 11 residues. The CDR3 sequence: CAWRKSYGYTF. CDR3 DNA sequence: TGTGCCTGGAGAAAAAGCTATGGCTACACCTTC. The full variable domain, its missing parts supplied by reference TRBV30 and TRBJ1-2, is SQTIHQWPATLVQPVGSPLSLECTVEGTSNPNLYWYRQAAGRGLQLLFYSVGIGQISSEVPQNLSASRPQDRQFILSSKKLLLSDSGFYLCAWRKSYGYTFGSGTRLTVV.

This clonotype appeared many times. This chain links TRBV7-9 with TRBJ2-7; 7 positions match TRBD2. The V and J ends lost 4 bases and 0 bases, in that order; junction bases with no gene match: 9. CDR1 and CDR2 (germline): SEHNR, FQNEAQ (reference sequence). This CDR3 spans 16 amino acids. The CDR3 DNA follows: TGTGCCAGCAGCTCCTCTCTCCGCGGGAGCTCCTACGAGCAGTACTTC. Amino acid sequence: CASSSSLRGSSYEQYF.

This clonotype was counted at least ten times. The gene calls are TRBV15 and TRBJ2-7, with TRBD1 as a possible D gene (6 bases). Trimming took off 3 bases at V and 2 bases at J, with 14 bases between the two ends. This CDR3 has 15 amino acids. Germline V gene data show CDR1 as LNHNV and CDR2 as YYDKDF (reference sequence). CDR3 nucleotides: TGTGCCACCAGCAGCTCAGACAGGTTAACCTACGAGCAGTACTTC. Its translation is CATSSSDRLTYEQYF.

Ten or more counts support this clonotype. The chain is built from TRBV6-5 and TRBJ2-7; D gene uncertain. The germline V and J ends were trimmed by 0 bases and 3 bases, with 12 bases remaining between them. This CDR3 comprises 15 residues. Germline V lookup: CDR1 MNHEY, CDR2 SVGAGI. DNA of the CDR3: TGTGCCAGCAGTTACTCGCGGACCAACAACTACGAGCAGTACTTC. Protein product: CASSYSRTNNYEQYF.

The chain links TRBV29-1 to TRBJ1-1, with a tentative D call TRBD1 (5 bases). Germline loops: CDR1 SQVTM, CDR2 ANQGSEA. With 5 bases removed from V and 6 bases from J, the gap between germline ends came to 16 bases. The CDR3 runs 13 residues. The DNA for the CDR3 is TGCAGCGTTTCGCCGGGGCAGAGGGCTGAAGCTTTCTTT. Amino acid sequence: CSVSPGQRAEAFF.

Ten or more counts support this clonotype. The chain employs TRBV14 and TRBJ1-2, with D possibly being TRBD1 (6 bases). The CDR3 extends over 16 amino acids. Trimming shortened V by 1 base and J by 4 bases, and 16 bases separated the two germline ends. Germline V lookup: CDR1 SGHDN, CDR2 FVKESK. The DNA for the CDR3 is TGTGCCAGCAGCCAAGGAGCCAGGGGTTCGATCTATGGCTACACCTTC. Amino acids: CASSQGARGSIYGYTF.

This clonotype was picked up many times. The chain recombines TRBV20-1 with TRBJ1-1; possibly TRBD1 for D (5 bases). The V end lost 0 bases, the J end lost 2 bases, and 10 bases lay between the germline ends. CDR3 length: 14 residues. Germline V gives CDR1 DFQATT, CDR2 SNEGSKA (reference sequence). The CDR3 DNA follows: TGCAGTGCTAGAGATCAGGGACTCAACACTGAAGCTTTCTTT. Translation gives CSARDQGLNTEAFF.

This clonotype was detected many times. The chain links TRBV28 to TRBJ1-1, with D perhaps TRBD1 (5 bases). V was clipped by 6 bases and J by 7 bases, with 12 bases between them. The CDR3 is made up of 12 amino acids. Germline V gene lookup returns CDR1 MDHEN and CDR2 SYDVKM. The CDR3 sequence: CASRNPQGEAFF. Written as DNA, the CDR3 is TGTGCCAGCAGGAACCCCCAGGGTGAAGCTTTCTTT.